The 14 T cell receptor beta chains presented below share a single source sample, sequenced in a study of cytomegalovirus exposure and HLA in healthy donors. Libraries were prepared by immunoSEQ multiplex PCR; TCRdb keeps only in-frame clonotypes and omits some of them. The table records 150,000 to 200,000 clones, around nine tenths of them present only once. The sequencing input was PBMCs. Receptor source: a man aged 18 to 35 in good health and CMV-seropositive.

The chain links TRBV27 to TRBJ2-2, with 7 positions matching TRBD1. V trimming: 7 bases; J trimming: 4 bases; junction bases outside the gene matches: 9. CDR1 is MNHEY and CDR2 is SMNVEV in the germline V gene (reference sequence). The CDR3 totals 15 residues. CDR3 coding DNA: TGTGCCAGCACCCCGACAGGGACGGTCACCGGGGAGCTGTTTTTT. Protein: CASTPTGTVTGELFF.

The chain uses TRBV6-1 and TRBJ2-2, with D possibly TRBD2 on 5 matching bases. This CDR3 is built from 15 residues. Germline V gene lookup returns CDR1 MNHNS and CDR2 SASEGT. The V end lost 5 bases, the J end lost 3 bases, and 13 bases lay between the germline ends. Here the CDR3 DNA reads TGTGCCAGCAGTCCTGGACTCTCGGACACCGGGGAGCTGTTTTTT. This translates into CASSPGLSDTGELFF.

This sequence joins TRBV9 and TRBJ1-1, with D unclear. CDR3 length: 13 amino acids. CDR1 and CDR2 from the germline V gene are SGDLS and YYNGEE. Trimming pared 0 bases from V and 0 bases from J, leaving 3 bases between. CDR3: CASSVGMNTEAFF. CDR3 DNA sequence: TGTGCCAGCAGCGTAGGTATGAACACTGAAGCTTTCTTT.

V and J are TRBV11-2 and TRBJ1-1; D possibly corresponds to TRBD1 (5 bases). Trimming shortened V by 2 bases and J by 5 bases, and 21 bases separated the two germline ends. The CDR3 runs 17 residues. Germline V CDR1 and CDR2: SGHAT, FQNNGV. This chain's CDR3 is CASSLYWDWIRGTEAFF. In DNA form, the CDR3 reads TGTGCCAGCAGCTTATATTGGGATTGGATAAGGGGAACTGAAGCTTTCTTT.

The chain has TRBV27 and TRBJ2-1, with D possibly matching TRBD1 (5 bases). This CDR3 comprises 14 residues. CDR1 and CDR2 from the germline V gene are MNHEY and SMNVEV (reference sequence). Trimming pared 9 bases from V and 10 bases from J, leaving 22 bases between. The CDR3 bases are TGTGCCAGTTCCAACTTGGGGCCATCGGAGGAGCAGTTCTTC. This codes for CASSNLGPSEEQFF.

This clone was seen at least ten times. The V call is TRBV6-5, the J call TRBJ1-2; D perhaps matches TRBD1 (5 bases). The CDR3 contains 14 residues. The germline V gene has CDR1 MNHEY and CDR2 SVGAGI. V was cut by 4 bases and J by 10 bases, with 19 bases left in between. The CDR3 loop reads CASSSPDGGGDYTF. CDR3 coding DNA: TGTGCCAGCAGTTCCCCGGACGGGGGAGGTGACTACACCTTC.

V gene TRBV4-1 combines with J gene TRBJ1-2; 7 bases line up with TRBD1. The V gene end was trimmed by 1 base and the J gene end by 3 bases; junction bases not matched to a gene: 5. This CDR3 has 15 amino acids. Germline loops: CDR1 MGHRA, CDR2 YSYEKL. The CDR3: CASSQAARGDYGYTF. The CDR3 DNA reads as TGCGCCAGCAGCCAAGCGGCCAGGGGGGACTATGGCTACACCTTC.

This clone was found once. The chain recombines TRBV27 with TRBJ2-2; tentative D call: TRBD1 (5 bases). The V end lost 3 bases, the J end lost 8 bases, and 10 bases lay between the germline ends. CDR1 and CDR2 from the germline V gene are MNHEY and SMNVEV (reference sequence). This CDR3 is built from 13 residues. The CDR3 DNA follows: TGTGCCAGCAGTTTGGGGCCCGGAGGGGAGCTGTTTTTT. Translation: CASSLGPGGELFF.

The chain is built from TRBV7-9 and TRBJ1-5, with unresolved D. V lost 5 bases to trimming and J lost 7 bases, with 12 bases between them. CDR3 size: 13 residues. Germline V gene data show CDR1 as SEHNR and CDR2 as FQNEAQ (reference sequence). CDR3 bases: TGTGCCAGCAGCCCCGGCGGCATACAGCCCCAGCATTTT. This encodes CASSPGGIQPQHF.

The V call is TRBV25-1, the J call TRBJ2-1, with TRBD1 matching 11 bases. CDR1 MGHDK and CDR2 SYGVNS come from the germline V gene. The trim removed 3 bases at V and 5 bases at J, leaving 3 bases unmatched. The CDR3 runs to 15 residues. The CDR3 reads CASSEGQGVHNEQFF. Written as DNA, the CDR3 is TGTGCCAGCAGTGAGGGACAGGGGGTTCACAATGAGCAGTTCTTC.

The genes are TRBV13 and TRBJ2-7, with TRBD1 matching 9 bases. CDR3 length: 14 amino acids. Per germline, CDR1 PRHDT and CDR2 FYEKMQ (reference sequence). V lost 5 bases to trimming and J lost 3 bases; unmatched junction nucleotides: 5. Written as DNA, the CDR3 is TGTGCCAGCAGCGAACGGGACAGGGACTACGAGCAGTACTTC. Residues: CASSERDRDYEQYF.

The rearrangement links TRBV5-5 to TRBJ2-5, with TRBD2 matching 8 bases. V lost 1 base and J lost 5; bases outside the gene matches: 7. CDR3 length: 15 amino acids. Per the germline V gene, CDR1 is SGHKS and CDR2 is YYEKEE (reference sequence). CDR3 region: CASSLWEAGVETQYF. The CDR3 region has the DNA TGTGCCAGCAGCTTGTGGGAAGCGGGAGTCGAGACCCAGTACTTC.

The chain couples TRBV7-9 to TRBJ1-2; D gene unclear. The CDR3 consists of 16 residues. In germline, CDR1 is SEHNR, CDR2 FQNEAQ (reference sequence). V lost 0 bases, J lost 5 bases, and 16 bases lay in between. Here the CDR3 reads CASSLAYSPIGYGYTF. The CDR3, as DNA: TGTGCCAGCAGCTTAGCGTACTCCCCAATCGGGTATGGCTACACCTTC.

The chain uses TRBV10-1 and TRBJ2-2; 8 bases fit TRBD2. Germline CDR1 and CDR2: WNHNN and SYGVQD (reference sequence). The V segment lost 6 bases and the J segment 6 bases; nucleotides outside the gene matches: 12. This CDR3 region has 16 residues. CDR3 DNA: TGCGCCAGCAGACCGGGACTAGTGGTTTTCCCCGGGGAGCTGTTTTTT. Its protein is CASRPGLVVFPGELFF.